This T cell receptor (beta chain) was retrieved from a study of blood T cell repertoires in COVID-19. Looking at the study overall: Whether acute or convalescent, the COVID-19 samples came from the United States, Italy and Spain. From T cells, B-cell-depleted T cells, or PBMCs came the material, which was cDNA or gDNA.

The CDR3 is 14 amino acids. The V gene's germline CDR1 is MNHNY and CDR2 SVGAGI (reference sequence). Trimming cost V 0 bases and J 2 bases; bases outside gene matches: 1. Original analysis: Amplification of reference gene primers provided the estimated nucleated cell counts. The protocol was immunoSEQ multiplex PCR, while the TCRdb copy is restricted to in-frame clones and leaves out a portion. V, J and clone size are those of that table, while D and trimming were read from the DNA. The table shows approximately 48,000 clones, with 85% to 90% occurring only once. The clonotype was recovered from a man aged 55 to 70 with acute or convalescent COVID-19. What was sequenced was peripheral blood. The V gene is TRBV6-6, the J gene TRBJ2-7, with 7 bases identical to TRBD2. For the CDR3, the DNA is TGTGCCAGCAGTTACTCCCGGGGGGCCTACGAGCAGTACTTC. Its protein is CASSYSRGAYEQYF.